These 24 T cell receptor beta chains originate from one sample sequenced in a study of regulatory T cells in long-lasting Graves disease. Arm-PCR of CDR3 regions with iRepertoire HTBI primers generated TCR beta libraries. Each CDR3 protein gets one entry after TCRdb re-called the multiplex PCR reads with MiXCR. Of 600,000 to 800,000 distinct CDR3 sequences in the sample, about 32% were seen once. Time point here: persistent/refractory GD, antithyroid drugs over 5 years with positive TRAb. Extracted PBMC RNA gave rise to the TCR library. The starting material was peripheral blood mononuclear cells (PBMCs), obtained when the disease was refractory, from a patient treated with antithyroid drugs. These receptors all come from a female donor with Graves disease.

This clonotype occurred a few times. The chain uses TRBV28 and TRBJ1-4; the D gene is possibly TRBD1 (5 bases). V lost 3 bases, J lost 0 bases, and 8 bases lay in between. The CDR3 covers 15 residues. Per germline, CDR1 MDHEN and CDR2 SYDVKM. The CDR3 protein is CASSFQGATNEKLFF. CDR3 sequence (DNA): TGTGCCAGCAGTTTCCAGGGTGCAACTAATGAAAAACTGTTTTTT.

In its sample, this clonotype was seen many times. The chain joins TRBV20-1 to TRBJ1-6; D might be TRBD1 (5 bases). This CDR3 has 13 amino acids. CDR1 is DFQATT, CDR2 SNEGSKA, per germline (reference sequence). Trimming stripped 3 bases from V and 10 bases from J, with 13 bases between. The CDR3 reads CSASVEWGSPLHF. The CDR3 nucleotides are TGCAGTGCTAGCGTTGAGTGGGGCTCACCCCTCCACTTT.

As DNA, the CDR3 is TGTGCCAGCAGCCAAGACAGCCTCATGAATGAAAAACTGTTTTTT. The encoded protein is CASSQDSLMNEKLFF. J is TRBJ1-4 and V is TRBV14; no clear D gene. The germline CDR1 and CDR2 sequences are SGHDN and FVKESK. V was trimmed by 0 bases and J by 5 bases, leaving 10 bases between them. There are 15 residues in the CDR3. The variable domain in full, with the rest retrieved from reference TRBV14 and TRBJ1-4, is EAGVTQFPSHSVIEKGQTVTLRCDPISGHDNLYWYRRVMGKEIKFLLHFVKESKQDESGMPNNRFLAERTGGTYSTLKVQPAELEDSGVYFCASSQDSLMNEKLFFGSGTQLSVL.

The chain has TRBV5-6 and TRBJ1-2; D unclear. Germline loops: CDR1 SGHDT, CDR2 YYEEEE. Trimming pared 1 base from V and 2 bases from J, leaving 15 bases between. CDR3 length: 16 amino acids. The CDR3 here is CASSLYQVLENYGYTF. CDR3 sequence (DNA): TGTGCCAGCAGCTTGTATCAGGTCCTGGAAAACTATGGCTACACCTTC.

The gene calls are TRBV10-3 and TRBJ1-5, with D tentatively TRBD1 (5 bases). Germline V lookup: CDR1 ENHRY, CDR2 SYGVKD. The CDR3 has 14 amino acids. V lost 5 bases to trimming and J lost 5 bases, with 13 bases between them. DNA for the CDR3: TGTGCCATCAGTCCGGGACGGGGGGATCAGCCCCAGCATTTT. Translating it yields CAISPGRGDQPQHF.

V usage is TRBV9 and J usage is TRBJ2-1; the match to TRBD2 covers 12 bases. The closer fit of TRBJ2-5 to the DNA end suggests the J call may be wrong. Germline lookup yields CDR1 SGDLS and CDR2 YYNGEE. The CDR3 contains 15 residues. The CDR3 loop is CASSALAGGSETQYF. The DNA for the CDR3 is TGTGCCAGCAGCGCCCTAGCGGGAGGGAGCGAGACCCAGTACTTC.

This clonotype was counted at least ten times. The V gene is TRBV6-5, the J gene TRBJ2-7; 12 nucleotides line up with TRBD2. The CDR3 consists of 18 residues. Germline V gene lookup returns CDR1 MNHEY and CDR2 SVGAGI. V lost 4 bases, J lost 4 bases, and 14 bases stayed unmatched. The CDR3 nucleotides are TGTGCCAGCAGTTCAGGCCTAGCGGGAGGGCCTTATCCGTACGAGCAGTACTTC. Translated, it gives CASSSGLAGGPYPYEQYF.

This sequence joins TRBV29-1 and TRBJ1-5, with 7 nucleotides matching TRBD1. This CDR3 comprises 14 residues. The V segment lost 6 bases and the J segment 2 bases; nucleotides outside the gene matches: 7. Germline CDR1 SQVTM, CDR2 ANQGSEA. CDR3 DNA: TGCAGCGTCGCAGGGGGGGATGGCAATCAGCCCCAGCATTTT. Translation gives CSVAGGDGNQPQHF.

The rearrangement joins TRBV5-1 to TRBJ2-2; perhaps TRBD1 as D (6 bases). Germline loops: CDR1 SGHRS, CDR2 YFSETQ. V lost 2 bases and J lost 7, with 12 bases in between. CDR3 size: 14 residues. The CDR3 is CASSFPRGNGELFF. In DNA, the CDR3 is TGCGCCAGCAGCTTCCCCAGGGGAAACGGGGAGCTGTTTTTT.

This chain joins TRBV19 and TRBJ2-5; perhaps TRBD1 as D (5 bases). Trimming left V 1 base short and J 10 bases short, with 16 bases between. Germline-derived CDR1 and CDR2 are LNHDA and SQIVND (reference sequence). The CDR3 extends over 14 amino acids. DNA of the CDR3: TGTGCCAGTAGTATAGCTCAGGATAGGGGTGGCCAGTACTTC. As protein: CASSIAQDRGGQYF.

The chain is built from TRBV28 and TRBJ2-2, with 9 positions matching TRBD2. CDR1 and CDR2 (germline): MDHEN, SYDVKM. The V segment lost 7 bases and the J segment 7 bases; nucleotides outside the gene matches: 10. The length of the CDR3 is 15 residues. The CDR3 spells CASIYGGGRVGELFF. The CDR3 coding sequence is TGTGCCAGCATCTACGGCGGCGGGAGGGTCGGGGAGCTGTTTTTT.

This clonotype came up many times. The V gene is TRBV6-1, the J gene TRBJ1-2, with a weak D call TRBD1 (5 bases). Trimming removed 11 bases from V and 1 base from J, with 11 bases in between. Germline assignment: CDR1 MNHNS and CDR2 SASEGT. This CDR3 is 12 amino acids long. CDR3 in DNA: TGTGCCGTAACAGGTTTTAACTATGGCTACACCTTC. Translation gives CAVTGFNYGYTF.

This clonotype has a count of ten or more. The chain has TRBV11-2 and TRBJ2-7; tentatively, D is TRBD1 (5 bases). There are 14 residues in the CDR3. V lost 3 bases and J 2 bases, leaving 11 bases between the germline ends. Germline CDR1 reads SGHAT; CDR2 reads FQNNGV. CDR3 in amino acids: CASSFPNRPYEQYF. In DNA, the CDR3 is TGTGCCAGCAGCTTCCCCAACAGGCCCTACGAGCAGTACTTC.

The chain employs TRBV11-2 and TRBJ2-5; D is perhaps TRBD2 (6 bases). V was cut by 4 bases and J by 4 bases, with 19 bases left in between. The CDR3 loop spans 16 amino acids. Germline values: CDR1 SGHAT, CDR2 FQNNGV. The CDR3 DNA is TGTGCCAGCAGCTCCTTTCCTTCCGGGAGCGGAGAGACCCAGTACTTC. This codes for CASSSFPSGSGETQYF.

This chain uses TRBV11-2 with TRBJ2-3; D perhaps matches TRBD2 (5 bases). Trimming took 3 bases from V and 3 from J, leaving 16 bases between them. This CDR3 is 16 amino acids long. CDR1 SGHAT and CDR2 FQNNGV come from the germline V gene. The CDR3 protein is CASSFGGQVGTDTQYF. DNA of the CDR3: TGTGCCAGCAGCTTCGGCGGGCAGGTGGGGACAGATACGCAGTATTTT.

The rearrangement uses TRBV2 and TRBJ1-3, with D tentatively TRBD1 (5 bases). Trimming cost V 3 bases and J 1 base, with 10 bases left between them. Germline V gene sequence: CDR1 SNHLY, CDR2 FYNNEI. The CDR3 spans 15 residues. The CDR3 coding sequence is TGTGCCAGCAGTGAGTTTAGGGGATCTGGAAACACCATATATTTT. This gives the protein CASSEFRGSGNTIYF.

The chain carries TRBV12-3 or TRBV12-4 and TRBJ2-7; 14 nucleotides align to TRBD2. This CDR3 has 14 amino acids. V gave up 6 bases and J gave up 6 bases; unmatched junction bases: 4. The CDR3 spells CASREGLAGVEQYF. In nucleotides, the CDR3 is TGTGCCAGCAGAGAGGGACTAGCGGGAGTCGAGCAGTACTTC.

In its sample, this clonotype was seen a few times. The CDR3 region is CASSELAGGTEQFF. The CDR3 nucleotides read TGTGCCAGCAGTGAACTAGCGGGAGGGACTGAGCAGTTCTTC. V usage is TRBV2 and J usage is TRBJ2-1; 12 positions agree with TRBD2. V lost 2 bases, J lost 9 bases, and 2 bases stayed unmatched. CDR1 SNHLY and CDR2 FYNNEI come from the germline V gene. This CDR3 has 14 residues.

This chain links TRBV19 with TRBJ1-1; D gene uncertain. V dropped 6 bases and J dropped 2 bases, with 7 bases sitting between them. The V gene's germline CDR1 is LNHDA and CDR2 SQIVND (reference sequence). The CDR3 is made up of 12 amino acids. The CDR3 sequence is CASRRVNTEAFF. In DNA, the CDR3 is TGTGCCAGTAGGCGGGTAAACACTGAAGCTTTCTTT.

This clonotype was seen ten or more times. This chain joins TRBV28 and TRBJ1-1, with D perhaps TRBD1 (6 bases). Germline CDR1 and CDR2: MDHEN and SYDVKM. This CDR3 has 16 amino acids. V shed 2 bases and J shed 1 base, with 14 bases lying between them. Here the CDR3 DNA reads TGTGCCAGCAGTTTACTGCGCCAGGGGAAGAACACTGAAGCTTTCTTT. Residues: CASSLLRQGKNTEAFF. Using reference TRBV28 and TRBJ1-1 for the parts outside the CDR3, the full variable domain is DVKVTQSSRYLVKRTGEKVFLECVQDMDHENMFWYRQDPGLGLRLIYFSYDVKMKEKGDIPEGYSVSREKKERFSLILESASTNQTSMYLCASSLLRQGKNTEAFFGQGTRLTVV.

The chain has TRBV6-2 or TRBV6-3 and TRBJ2-7, with D perhaps TRBD1 or TRBD2 (6 bases each). Germline values: CDR1 MNHEY, CDR2 SVGEGT. The length of the CDR3 is 16 residues. Trimming cost V 5 bases and J 4 bases, with 21 bases left between them. The CDR3: CASSPPGARGLYEQYF. CDR3 sequence (DNA): TGTGCCAGCAGTCCCCCGGGGGCCCGGGGCCTTTACGAGCAGTACTTC.

This CDR3 reads CASSQGTGGSPEAFF. CDR3 nucleotides: TGTGCCAGCAGCCAGGGGACAGGGGGGTCGCCTGAAGCTTTCTTT. The gene calls are TRBV7-2 and TRBJ1-1, with 11 bases identical to TRBD1. V shed 5 bases and J 6 bases; nucleotides not matched to a gene: 8. Germline assignment: CDR1 SGHTA and CDR2 FQGNSA. The CDR3 covers 15 residues.

There are many counts of this clonotype. The chain recombines TRBV6-1 with TRBJ1-1; D not resolved. This CDR3 comprises 13 residues. V lost 5 bases, J lost 4 bases, and 11 bases lay in between. Germline V CDR1 and CDR2: MNHNS, SASEGT. Here the CDR3 reads CASSPGETTEAFF. CDR3 bases: TGTGCCAGCAGTCCCGGGGAGACCACTGAAGCTTTCTTT.

This clonotype was counted many times. The chain couples TRBV29-1 to TRBJ2-5, with a weak D call TRBD1 (5 bases). V was pared by 7 bases and J by 3 bases, with 18 bases between. The CDR3 spans 14 residues. Germline CDR1 SQVTM, CDR2 ANQGSEA. The CDR3: CSAQGWQGKETQYF. CDR3 nucleotide sequence: TGCAGCGCCCAAGGGTGGCAGGGCAAAGAGACCCAGTACTTC.